The rows below give T cell receptor beta chains drawn from one sample of a study of cytomegalovirus exposure and HLA in healthy donors. This table comes from immunoSEQ multiplex PCR, and its TCRdb copy is limited to in-frame clones, with some not included. Among 150,000 to 250,000 clones, around three quarters were seen once, and the ten largest hold approximately 4%. Source material: PBMCs. The origin of the receptors is a woman in her 30s in good health and CMV-seropositive. Each CDR3 is given with its conserved first and last residue. The D gene is left open where the match is weak. Clone size is shown for a subset of rows, as once, few, many or a class of expanded clone.

d_call,v_call,clone_size,j_call,cdr3_nt,cdr3_aa
TRBD2,TRBV7-6,NA,TRBJ2-3,TGTGCCAGCAGCTTAGAAGCGGGGGGCACAGATACGCAGTATTTT,CASSLEAGGTDTQYF
NA,TRBV11-3,few,TRBJ2-1,TGTGCCAGCAGCTCCGCCGGAGGCGACATCGTGGGTGAGCAGTTCTTC,CASSSAGGDIVGEQFF
NA,TRBV9,NA,TRBJ1-1,TGTGCCAGCAGCGTCGTACAGGGAACTGAAGCTTTCTTT,CASSVVQGTEAFF
TRBD2,TRBV2,once,TRBJ2-5,TGTGCCAGCATTTTAGCGGGGGGTCAAGAGACCCAGTACTTC,CASILAGGQETQYF
NA,TRBV15,NA,TRBJ1-4,TGTGCCACCAGCAGAGCCAGTGAAAAACTGTTTTTT,CATSRASEKLFF
NA,TRBV15,NA,TRBJ2-7,TGTGCCACCAGCGATAAAGGATGGGGGCAGCCCTACGAGCAGTACTTC,CATSDKGWGQPYEQYF
TRBD1,TRBV11-3,NA,TRBJ1-1,TGTGCCACTCAGACACAGGGGTACACTGAAGCTTTCTTT,CATQTQGYTEAFF
NA,TRBV5-6,NA,TRBJ2-1,TGTGCCAGCAGCTTGATAGGCACTCCGGGAGATGAGCAGTTCTTC,CASSLIGTPGDEQFF
NA,TRBV7-7,NA,TRBJ2-3,TGTGCCAGCAGCCAACTAGCAGGAGATACGCAGTATTTT,CASSQLAGDTQYF
NA,TRBV27,NA,TRBJ2-7,TGTGCCACAGGGGGGACCTACGAGCAGTACTTC,CATGGTYEQYF
NA,TRBV6-5,few,TRBJ2-2,TGTGCCAGTATTAGCGGGAACACCGGGGAGCTGTTTTTT,CASISGNTGELFF
NA,TRBV25-1,NA,TRBJ1-2,TGTGCCAGCAGGGTTCAAAGGAAGCGTAACTATGGCTACACCTTC,CASRVQRKRNYGYTF
NA,TRBV9,NA,TRBJ2-4,TGTGCCAGCAGCCCCGAGAATAAAAACATTCAGTACTTC,CASSPENKNIQYF
TRBD1,TRBV18,once,TRBJ2-7,TGTGCCAGCTCAACCACAGACAGGGATTCTCCTTACGAGCAGTACTTC,CASSTTDRDSPYEQYF
TRBD1,TRBV19,NA,TRBJ2-3,TGTGCCAGTAGTCCAATCACAGGGGAAGCGGATACGCAGTATTTT,CASSPITGEADTQYF